These 14 T cell receptor beta chains were sequenced from one sample in a study of response to subunit inactivated influenza vaccine. TCRdb reanalysed the RT-PCR reads using MiXCR and keeps one entry per CDR3 protein. Of roughly 670,000 distinct CDR3 sequences listed, about 15% are singletons. Material: PBMCs from blood, obtained 14 to 15 days before vaccination. The receptors were gathered from a man aged 50-59 years who received an inactivated influenza vaccine.

The sample holds a few counts of this clonotype. The chain joins TRBV6-2 or TRBV6-3 to TRBJ2-5; TRBD2 agrees at 12 bases. Unmatched junction bases numbered 7, after V lost 4 bases and J lost 1 base. Germline V gives CDR1 MNHEY, CDR2 SVGEGT. This CDR3 comprises 17 residues. The CDR3 DNA sequence: TGTGCCAGCAGTTCCCCTAGCGGGGGGGCCCGCCAAGAGACCCAGTACTTC. This gives the protein CASSSPSGGARQETQYF.

This clonotype appeared many times. The V call is TRBV14, the J call TRBJ2-4; D is possibly TRBD1 or TRBD2 (5 bases each). Trimming removed 2 bases from V and 4 bases from J, with 12 bases in between. The CDR3 loop spans 15 amino acids. CDR1 SGHDN and CDR2 FVKESK come from the germline V gene. The DNA for the CDR3 is TGTGCCAGCAGCCAAATGGGGACGGGAAAAAACATTCAGTACTTC. This gives the protein CASSQMGTGKNIQYF.

This clonotype has a handful of counts. The gene calls are TRBV7-2 and TRBJ2-1; D might be TRBD2 (6 bases). This CDR3 spans 14 amino acids. CDR1 is SGHTA, CDR2 FQGNSA, per germline. V gave up 5 bases and J gave up 7 bases, with 15 bases separating them. The CDR3 region has the DNA TGTGCCAGCAGCCCGCCGGGAGCGGTAAATGAGCAGTTCTTC. Protein: CASSPPGAVNEQFF.

The V gene is TRBV21-1, the J gene TRBJ2-3; the table assigns TRBD1, which was not confirmed against the DNA. TRBV21-1 is deemed a pseudogene. This CDR3 is 15 amino acids long. The CDR3, as DNA: TGTGCCAGCAGCCCTCAGGGGGGGGCCGCAGATACGCAGTATTTT. It yields the protein CASSPQGGAADTQYF.

This clonotype was recorded a few times. DNA for the CDR3: TGTGCCAGCAGCTTAATGGGGACTAGCGGGGGGGCAACAGATACGCAGTATTTT. Amino acids: CASSLMGTSGGATDTQYF. The chain has TRBV11-2 and TRBJ2-3; 16 bases align to TRBD2. This CDR3 has 18 amino acids. Germline V gene data show CDR1 as SGHAT and CDR2 as FQNNGV. The J segment lost 3 bases and the V segment lost 2 bases, leaving 5 bases of the junction unmatched. The full variable domain, its missing parts supplied by reference TRBV11-2 and TRBJ2-3, is EAGVAQSPRYKIIEKRQSVAFWCNPISGHATLYWYQQILGQGPKLLIQFQNNGVVDDSQLPKDRFSAERLKGVDSTLKIQPAKLEDSAVYLCASSLMGTSGGATDTQYFGPGTRLTVL.

This clonotype was detected ten times or more. This rearrangement joins TRBV28 to TRBJ1-2; D remains ambiguous. CDR3 length: 13 residues. Germline values: CDR1 MDHEN, CDR2 SYDVKM. The ends were cut back, 10 bases at V and 10 bases at J, with 22 bases in the middle. CDR3 region: CATQDPLNLVYTF. The CDR3 bases are TGTGCCACCCAAGACCCTCTGAACTTAGTCTACACCTTC.

This clonotype came up many times. This rearrangement joins TRBV7-2 to TRBJ1-6; D is uncertain. The CDR3 covers 13 residues. V shed 4 bases and J shed 6 bases, with 7 bases lying between them. Germline CDR1 SGHTA, CDR2 FQGNSA. CDR3 in amino acids: CASSSTVNSPLHF. In DNA, the CDR3 is TGTGCCAGCAGCTCCACAGTTAATTCACCCCTCCACTTT.

V is TRBV2 and J is TRBJ1-4; D gene unclear. This CDR3 comprises 15 residues. Germline-derived CDR1 and CDR2 are SNHLY and FYNNEI. Trimming took 6 bases from V and 0 from J, leaving 11 bases between them. The CDR3 region has the DNA TGTGCCAGCAGGGTCATGGGCTCAACTAATGAAAAACTGTTTTTT. This gives the protein CASRVMGSTNEKLFF.

This clonotype was seen repeatedly, ten times or more. This chain uses TRBV18 with TRBJ2-3; the D is unclear. Deletions cut 2 bases from V and 5 bases from J, with 8 bases between. In germline, CDR1 is KGHSH, CDR2 LQKENI. The CDR3 runs 13 residues. CDR3 DNA sequence: TGTGCCAGCTCACCATTTGAGCTAGATACGCAGTATTTT. Encoded protein: CASSPFELDTQYF.

This clonotype has only a few counts. The gene calls are TRBV9 and TRBJ1-3; TRBD1 aligns across 8 bases. Germline assignment: CDR1 SGDLS and CDR2 YYNGEE. The J segment lost 1 base and the V segment lost 2 bases, leaving 5 bases of the junction unmatched. CDR3 length: 16 amino acids. As DNA, the CDR3 is TGTGCCAGCAGCGTTTCCCAGGGGGCGTCTGGAAACACCATATATTTT. Its protein product is CASSVSQGASGNTIYF.

This clonotype was picked up a small number of times. The rearrangement joins TRBV5-6 to TRBJ1-5; 7 positions agree with TRBD1. CDR1 and CDR2 (germline): SGHDT, YYEEEE. The CDR3 contains 15 residues. Trimming removed 4 bases from V and 5 bases from J; junction bases left unmatched: 9. CDR3 nucleotide sequence: TGTGCCAGCAGCCAGAAGGGCAGGGGGGATCAGCCCCAGCATTTT. The encoded protein is CASSQKGRGDQPQHF. Complete variable domain (other parts from reference TRBV5-6 and TRBJ1-5): DAGVTQSPTHLIKTRGQQVTLRCSPKSGHDTVSWYQQALGQGPQFIFQYYEEEERQRGNFPDRFSGHQFPNYSSELNVNALLLGDSALYLCASSQKGRGDQPQHFGDGTRLSIL.

This clonotype came up a few times. The chain uses TRBV12-3 or TRBV12-4 and TRBJ1-1; 9 bases match TRBD1. V shed 5 bases and J 4 bases; nucleotides not matched to a gene: 11. The CDR3 runs 16 residues. CDR3 bases: TGTGCCAGCAGTATATCACCCGGGACAGGGAGCACTGAAGCTTTCTTT. Its protein is CASSISPGTGSTEAFF.

CDR3 sequence: CSASGGGLHNEQFF. DNA for the CDR3: TGCAGTGCTAGCGGCGGGGGTCTCCACAATGAGCAGTTCTTC. The chain employs TRBV20-1 and TRBJ2-1; 7 positions match TRBD2. The CDR3 has 14 amino acids. The ends lost 3 bases at V and 5 bases at J; junction bases unmatched: 7. The germline V gene has CDR1 DFQATT and CDR2 SNEGSKA (reference sequence).

Remarks on this clonotype: This may be a read error: a much more frequent sequence differs by one nucleotide. The chain carries TRBV4-2 and TRBJ2-5, with D possibly TRBD2 on 6 matching bases. Trimming removed 2 bases at V and 5 bases at J, with 18 bases between. The CDR3 is made up of 16 amino acids. Germline assignment: CDR1 LGHNA and CDR2 YNFKEQ. CDR3: CASSQQASVSWETQYF. DNA of the CDR3: TGTGCCAGCAGCCAACAGGCTAGCGTGAGTTGGGAGACCCAGTACTTC.